The 19 T cell receptor beta chains in this list originate from one sample, sequenced in a study of cytomegalovirus exposure and HLA in healthy donors. The PCR used 60 Vbeta and 13 Jbeta primers. The data were produced by immunoSEQ multiplex PCR, yet TCRdb's version contains in-frame clones alone and is incomplete. The repertoire holds about 170,000 clones, with around four fifths as singletons. Sequencing used PBMCs. The receptors come from a female donor in good health and CMV-seronegative.

The chain joins TRBV7-8 to TRBJ2-3; maybe TRBD2 (6 bases). Germline V CDR1 and CDR2: SGHVS, FQNEAQ. This CDR3 contains 15 residues. With 1 base removed from V and 0 bases from J, the gap between germline ends came to 8 bases. In DNA, the CDR3 is TGTGCCAGCAGCTTAGGGGGGACTAGCACAGATACGCAGTATTTT. Translation gives CASSLGGTSTDTQYF. The full variable domain, in which reference TRBV7-8 and TRBJ2-3 provide the parts outside the CDR3, is GAGVSQSPRYKVAKRGQDVALRCDPISGHVSLFWYQQALGQGPEFLTYFQNEAQLDKSGLPSDRFFAERPEGSVSTLKIQRTQQEDSAVYLCASSLGGTSTDTQYFGPGTRLTVL.

The rearrangement links TRBV7-7 to TRBJ1-4; possibly TRBD1 for D (6 bases). Germline CDR1 is SSHAT and CDR2 is FNYEAQ (reference sequence). This CDR3 has 14 amino acids. Trimming pared 4 bases from V and 6 bases from J, leaving 12 bases between. CDR3 amino acids: CASSSGGADEKLFF. CDR3 coding DNA: TGTGCCAGCAGCTCGGGGGGCGCAGATGAAAAACTGTTTTTT.

The rearrangement joins TRBV28 to TRBJ1-4, with D maybe TRBD1 (6 bases). V lost 5 bases, J lost 8 bases, and 15 bases lay in between. Germline V gene sequence: CDR1 MDHEN, CDR2 SYDVKM. The CDR3 is 14 amino acids. The CDR3 DNA reads as TGTGCCAGCAGTCCCGGACAGTTTTTCGAAAAACTGTTTTTT. Residues: CASSPGQFFEKLFF.

The chain uses TRBV9 and TRBJ2-7; D perhaps matches TRBD1 (6 bases). V dropped 5 bases and J dropped 0 bases, with 12 bases sitting between them. CDR1 is SGDLS, CDR2 YYNGEE, per germline. This CDR3 spans 14 amino acids. The CDR3 region has the DNA TGTGCCAGCAGTGGGGGCTTCAGCTCCTACGAGCAGTACTTC. Amino acids: CASSGGFSSYEQYF. Looking up the rest from reference TRBV9 and TRBJ2-7 gives the full variable domain: DSGVTQTPKHLITATGQRVTLRCSPRSGDLSVYWYQQSLDQGLQFLIQYYNGEERAKGNILERFSAQQFPDLHSELNLSSLELGDSALYFCASSGGFSSYEQYFGPGTRLTVT.

The rearrangement links TRBV5-1 to TRBJ2-3; TRBD2 matches at 7 bases. Germline lookup yields CDR1 SGHRS and CDR2 YFSETQ. This CDR3 contains 17 residues. The junction had 9 bases not matched to a gene; V was cut back by 2 bases and J by 0 bases. CDR3 sequence: CASSFSPSGISTDTQYF. CDR3 in DNA: TGCGCCAGCAGCTTCTCACCTAGCGGAATAAGCACAGATACGCAGTATTTT.

The chain links TRBV28 to TRBJ1-5, with D unresolved. V gave up 2 bases and J gave up 12 bases, with 11 bases separating them. The germline V gene encodes CDR1 MDHEN and CDR2 SYDVKM. The CDR3 loop spans 12 amino acids. CDR3 sequence: CASSLEVGSQHF. The CDR3 nucleotides read TGTGCCAGCAGTTTAGAAGTGGGCAGCCAGCATTTT. The variable domain in full, with the rest retrieved from reference TRBV28 and TRBJ1-5, is DVKVTQSSRYLVKRTGEKVFLECVQDMDHENMFWYRQDPGLGLRLIYFSYDVKMKEKGDIPEGYSVSREKKERFSLILESASTNQTSMYLCASSLEVGSQHFGDGTRLSIL.

In its sample, this clone was seen once. This chain connects TRBV7-9 to TRBJ1-1, with TRBD1 identical over 7 bases. After removal of 4 bases from V and 0 bases from J, the junction contained 5 bases not matched to a gene. There are 15 residues in the CDR3. Germline V gene data show CDR1 as SEHNR and CDR2 as FQNEAQ (reference sequence). CDR3 DNA sequence: TGTGCCAGCAGCTCCCGACAGGGCATGAACACTGAAGCTTTCTTT. It codes for CASSSRQGMNTEAFF.

The chain joins TRBV7-2 to TRBJ1-5; D is possibly TRBD1 (6 bases). CDR3 length: 14 amino acids. Germline-derived CDR1 and CDR2 are SGHTA and FQGNSA. V was pared by 1 base and J by 6 bases, with 10 bases between. This CDR3 reads CASSLVRGPQPQHF. The DNA for the CDR3 is TGTGCCAGCAGCTTAGTCAGGGGTCCTCAGCCCCAGCATTTT.

The rearrangement joins TRBV6-1 to TRBJ2-7, with D possibly TRBD2 on 7 matching bases. This CDR3 spans 16 amino acids. V lost 4 bases to trimming and J lost 0 bases, with 16 bases between them. Germline values: CDR1 MNHNS, CDR2 SASEGT. The DNA for the CDR3 is TGTGCCAGCAGTGGGTCGTGGGGGGGCAGCTCCTACGAGCAGTACTTC. Protein product: CASSGSWGGSSYEQYF.

This clone came up a few times. This chain connects TRBV29-1 to TRBJ2-1; 8 nucleotides line up with TRBD2. From germline, CDR1 is SQVTM and CDR2 ANQGSEA. The CDR3 sequence is 15 residues long. The trim removed 6 bases at V and 4 bases at J, leaving 11 bases unmatched. The CDR3 sequence is CSVPPRTSSYNEQFF. In nucleotides, the CDR3 is TGCAGCGTCCCCCCCAGGACTAGCTCTTACAATGAGCAGTTCTTC.

The rearrangement uses TRBV5-4 and TRBJ2-3, with D perhaps matching TRBD1 (6 bases). Trimming removed 4 bases from V and 5 bases from J, with 14 bases in between. This CDR3 is 14 amino acids long. Germline V gene lookup returns CDR1 SGHNT and CDR2 YYREEE (reference sequence). CDR3 residues: CASSPDRRLDTQYF. The CDR3 DNA follows: TGTGCCAGCAGCCCGGACAGAAGGTTAGATACGCAGTATTTT.

Details on this clone: One junction end disagrees with the germline gene, perhaps due to a read error. The rearrangement links TRBV7-7 to TRBJ2-1; 10 nucleotides align to TRBD2. The germline V gene has CDR1 SSHAT and CDR2 FNYEAQ (reference sequence). The CDR3 consists of 16 residues. The CDR3 is CASSFTSGTSYNEQFF. In nucleotides, the CDR3 is TGTGCTAGCAGCTTTACTAGCGGGACTTCCTACAATGAGCAGTTCTTC.

The chain recombines TRBV7-3 with TRBJ2-4, with no clear D. V was shortened by 1 base and J by 0 bases, with 10 bases between the two germline ends. The length of the CDR3 is 16 residues. Germline-derived CDR1 and CDR2 are SGHTA and FQGTGA. The CDR3 sequence: CASSLNPGLAKNIQYF. Written as DNA, the CDR3 is TGTGCCAGCAGCTTAAACCCAGGTTTAGCCAAAAACATTCAGTACTTC.

The chain has TRBV5-1 and TRBJ2-3, with 9 bases aligning to TRBD2. Losses at the gene ends were 4 bases for V and 0 bases for J; bases not matched to a gene: 6. Germline CDR1 and CDR2: SGHRS and YFSETQ. This CDR3 spans 16 amino acids. The CDR3 DNA reads TGCGCCAGCAGCCGGGGCGGGGGGGCTAGCACAGATACGCAGTATTTT. This codes for CASSRGGGASTDTQYF.

The V and J genes are TRBV5-1 and TRBJ1-6, with 10 bases matching TRBD1. V was pared by 0 bases and J by 5 bases, with 2 bases of the junction left unmatched. The germline gives CDR1 SGHRS, CDR2 YFSETQ. This CDR3 contains 16 residues. In DNA form, the CDR3 reads TGCGCCAGCAGCTTGGGGGACAGGGGCCATAATTCACCCCTCCACTTT. This sequence encodes CASSLGDRGHNSPLHF.

This clone occurred once. The V and J genes are TRBV6-5 and TRBJ2-1, with TRBD1 matching over 7 bases. Germline-derived CDR1 and CDR2 are MNHEY and SVGAGI. V lost 4 bases, J lost 7 bases, and 10 bases stayed unmatched. There are 15 residues in the CDR3. CDR3 bases: TGTGCCAGCAGTTGGCAGGGGGACAACACAAATGAGCAGTTCTTC. As protein: CASSWQGDNTNEQFF.

The sample holds a few counts of this clone. The chain joins TRBV4-2 to TRBJ1-2, with D tentatively TRBD1 (5 bases). Germline-derived CDR1 and CDR2 are LGHNA and YNFKEQ. The CDR3 contains 14 residues. With 0 bases removed from V and 6 bases from J, the gap between germline ends came to 11 bases. The CDR3 DNA follows: TGTGCCAGCAGCCAAGAGGGGGGTGGGAATGGCTACACCTTC. Protein product: CASSQEGGGNGYTF.

The chain uses TRBV5-1 and TRBJ2-7; 8 bases map to TRBD1. The germline V gene has CDR1 SGHRS and CDR2 YFSETQ. The V and J ends lost 2 bases and 6 bases, in that order; junction bases with no gene match: 13. The CDR3 spans 16 residues. The CDR3 loop reads CASSFANSGTGSEQYF. The DNA of the CDR3 is TGCGCCAGCAGCTTCGCTAACTCCGGGACAGGATCCGAGCAGTACTTC. Variable domain in full (rest from reference TRBV5-1 and TRBJ2-7): KAGVTQTPRYLIKTRGQQVTLSCSPISGHRSVSWYQQTPGQGLQFLFEYFSETQRNKGNFPGRFSGRQFSNSRSEMNVSTLELGDSALYLCASSFANSGTGSEQYFGPGTRLTVT.

This clone was observed once. V is TRBV28 and J is TRBJ1-5, with 10 bases identical to TRBD1. The CDR3 is made up of 15 amino acids. The V gene's germline CDR1 is MDHEN and CDR2 SYDVKM. The junction had 4 bases not matched to a gene; V was cut back by 4 bases and J by 4 bases. CDR3 sequence: CASSYDRGRNQPQHF. The CDR3 nucleotides are TGTGCCAGCAGTTATGACAGGGGGCGGAATCAGCCCCAGCATTTT.